The 12 T cell receptor beta chains reported below all come from one sample, sequenced in a study of T-cell memory formation after mild COVID-19. TCRdb re-called the 5' RACE reads through MiXCR, storing one row per CDR3 protein. The sample lists around 390,000 distinct CDR3 sequences, 15% to 20% seen once, with 20% to 25% in the top ten. Sequenced: PBMCs or a T cell subset sorted from them (not recorded which). The receptor set was obtained from a man aged 18-30 years who had mild COVID-19 (a few samples of this study predate the infection). Cell type and time point are not known.

The genes are TRBV20-1 and TRBJ2-7, with 7 bases identical to TRBD2. The germline V gene encodes CDR1 DFQATT and CDR2 SNEGSKA (reference sequence). V was clipped by 0 bases and J by 3 bases; unmatched bases: 8. The CDR3 length is 15 residues. The CDR3 DNA sequence: TGCAGTGCTAGAGATAGGAGCGGGGAAATCTACGAGCAGTACGTC. Its translation is CSARDRSGEIYEQYV.

This clonotype was observed at least ten times. The chain recombines TRBV7-2 with TRBJ2-5; D possibly corresponds to TRBD2 (5 bases). The J call may be incorrect, as the DNA end agrees better with TRBJ2-3. The CDR3 has 11 residues. Germline loops: CDR1 SGHTA, CDR2 FQGNSA. CDR3 in amino acids: CASSPRGTQYF. DNA of the CDR3: TGTGCCAGCAGCCCCCGGGGTACGCAGTATTTT.

The J gene is TRBJ2-1, the V gene TRBV12-3 or TRBV12-4, with 7 bases that match TRBD2. The junction had 8 bases not matched to a gene; V was cut back by 4 bases and J by 8 bases. The CDR3 sequence is 14 residues long. CDR3 sequence: CASSWSGDWDEQFF. CDR3 DNA sequence: TGTGCCAGCAGTTGGAGCGGGGACTGGGATGAGCAGTTCTTC.

DNA of the CDR3: TGTGCCAGCAGTTACTCGATGTTCCCCGGGGGGGTGACTGAAGCTTTCTTT. Its translation: CASSYSMFPGGVTEAFF. The chain links TRBV6-5 to TRBJ1-1; tentatively, D is TRBD1 (5 bases). There are 17 residues in the CDR3. Looked up from germline, CDR1 is MNHEY and CDR2 is SVGAGI. The V gene lost 0 bases and the J gene lost 5 bases, with 19 bases spanning the gap.

This clonotype was found a few times. The chain joins TRBV29-1 to TRBJ2-3; 7 bases line up with TRBD2. In germline, CDR1 is SQVTM, CDR2 ANQGSEA. This CDR3 has 14 amino acids. J was trimmed by 4 bases and V by 6 bases; bases with no gene match: 10. DNA for the CDR3: TGCAGCGTCCATTGGACTAGTCGGGCAGATACGCAGTATTTT. As protein: CSVHWTSRADTQYF.

The CDR3 sequence is CASSYSTYTSNQPQHF. As DNA, the CDR3 is TGTGCCAGCAGTTACTCGACCTATACAAGCAATCAGCCCCAGCATTTT. The rearrangement uses TRBV6-2 or TRBV6-3 and TRBJ1-5; the D is unclear. Germline assignment: CDR1 MNHEY and CDR2 SVGEGT. The length of the CDR3 is 16 residues. The V end was cut by 0 bases, the J end by 1 base, with 10 bases between.

V is TRBV20-1 and J is TRBJ1-5; TRBD1 is a possible D gene (5 bases). Germline CDR1 DFQATT, CDR2 SNEGSKA (reference sequence). Trimming took off 6 bases at V and 6 bases at J, with 18 bases between the two ends. This CDR3 comprises 14 residues. The CDR3: CSALGPSGSQPQHF. CDR3 in DNA: TGCAGTGCCCTGGGACCTTCTGGGAGTCAGCCCCAGCATTTT.

The gene calls are TRBV11-2 and TRBJ1-4, with TRBD1 as a possible D gene (6 bases). CDR1 is SGHAT, CDR2 FQNNGV, per germline. V lost 6 bases to trimming and J lost 8 bases, with 16 bases between them. The CDR3 runs 14 residues. CDR3 in amino acids: CASRTGRGSEKLFF. The CDR3 coding sequence is TGTGCCAGCAGAACAGGGAGGGGATCCGAAAAACTGTTTTTT.

This clonotype was observed a few times. CDR3 DNA: TGCGCCAGCAGCTTGGCGTCTCAGGGGTTGGAGACCCAGTACTTC. Its protein is CASSLASQGLETQYF. J is TRBJ2-5 and V is TRBV5-1; D perhaps matches TRBD1 (6 bases). V gave up 0 bases and J gave up 5 bases, with 14 bases separating them. Germline-derived CDR1 and CDR2 are SGHRS and YFSETQ. The CDR3 length is 15 residues.

This clonotype was detected only a few times. The CDR3 DNA is TGCAGTGCTAGGGGGGTCTCCTACAATGAGCAGTTCTTC. It encodes CSARGVSYNEQFF. The chain employs TRBV20-1 and TRBJ2-1, with D possibly being TRBD1 or TRBD2 (5 bases each). CDR3 length: 13 amino acids. From germline, CDR1 is DFQATT and CDR2 SNEGSKA (reference sequence). V was shortened by 3 bases and J by 0 bases, with 6 bases between the two germline ends.

This clonotype was recorded a few times. CDR3 residues: CASSLDVRDYGYTF. The CDR3 nucleotides are TGTGCCAGCAGCTTAGATGTCCGAGACTATGGCTACACCTTC. The chain is built from TRBV7-9 and TRBJ1-2; D not certain. The length of the CDR3 is 14 residues. V dropped 1 base and J dropped 3 bases, with 9 bases sitting between them. The germline V gene encodes CDR1 SEHNR and CDR2 FQNEAQ (reference sequence). The whole variable domain, remainder taken from reference TRBV7-9 and TRBJ1-2, is DTGVSQNPRHKITKRGQNVTFRCDPISEHNRLYWYRQTLGQGPEFLTYFQNEAQLEKSRLLSDRFSAERPKGSFSTLEIQRTEQGDSAMYLCASSLDVRDYGYTFGSGTRLTVV.

V usage is TRBV4-1 and J usage is TRBJ2-3, with D maybe TRBD1 (5 bases). The V and J ends lost 6 bases and 2 bases respectively, with 12 bases between them. CDR3 length equals 14 residues. The V gene's germline CDR1 is MGHRA and CDR2 YSYEKL. The CDR3 nucleotides read TGCGCCAGCAGTCGCAGACAGCCCACAGATACGCAGTATTTT. Translating gives CASSRRQPTDTQYF.